These 23 T cell receptor beta chains share one sample of origin, sequenced in a study of shared clonotypes between healthy human individuals. Using immunoSEQ multiplex PCR, the repertoire was profiled, and TCRdb retains in-frame clones only, with some absent. The table lists roughly 330,000 clones, approximately 74% of them singletons. The specimen sequenced was memory CD4+ T cells sorted from blood. As to subset: CD45RA-negative fraction. These receptors all come from a man aged 25 to 40 in good health.

This clone was counted many times. The V and J genes are TRBV28 and TRBJ2-5; D call uncertain. Trimming removed 2 bases from V and 2 bases from J, with 12 bases in between. Germline CDR1 is MDHEN and CDR2 is SYDVKM. The CDR3 consists of 15 residues. CDR3 DNA: TGTGCCAGCAGTTTAGCCATTATAAGTCAAGAGACCCAGTACTTC. Translation: CASSLAIISQETQYF.

The chain employs TRBV7-2 and TRBJ2-7; 7 bases fit TRBD2. V shed 4 bases and J 3 bases; nucleotides not matched to a gene: 6. This CDR3 comprises 14 residues. Germline CDR1 is SGHTA and CDR2 is FQGNSA. The CDR3 protein is CASSSGLGYYEQYF. Here the CDR3 DNA reads TGTGCCAGCAGCTCCGGACTAGGTTACTACGAGCAGTACTTC.

V and J are TRBV5-6 and TRBJ1-3; 10 bases fit TRBD1. The CDR3 totals 16 residues. Germline V gene lookup returns CDR1 SGHDT and CDR2 YYEEEE. The junction had 8 bases not matched to a gene; V was cut back by 4 bases and J by 4 bases. CDR3 bases: TGTGCCAGCAGCACCCGACAGGGGGCGCTGGGAAACACCATATATTTT. The encoded protein is CASSTRQGALGNTIYF.

The genes are TRBV6-5 and TRBJ1-1, with 10 bases that match TRBD1. The CDR3 runs to 13 residues. Germline V CDR1 and CDR2: MNHEY, SVGAGI. Trimming cost V 10 bases and J 11 bases; bases outside gene matches: 13. CDR3 sequence: CATGRTGGGEAFF. In nucleotides, the CDR3 is TGTGCCACCGGAAGGACAGGGGGAGGTGAGGCTTTCTTT.

The CDR3: CASRRDRASTEAFF. CDR3 in DNA: TGTGCCAGCAGACGGGACAGGGCGAGCACTGAAGCTTTCTTT. V usage is TRBV5-4 and J usage is TRBJ1-1; 9 bases align to TRBD1. This CDR3 has 14 residues. Germline V gene data show CDR1 as SGHNT and CDR2 as YYREEE (reference sequence). V trimming: 5 bases; J trimming: 4 bases; junction bases outside the gene matches: 6.

This clone occurred a few times. The chain employs TRBV15 and TRBJ2-1; D is unclear. Germline V gives CDR1 LNHNV, CDR2 YYDKDF (reference sequence). The V end was cut by 0 bases, the J end by 5 bases, with 11 bases between. The CDR3 runs 15 residues. The chain's CDR3 is CATSRDNVKNNEQFF. The CDR3 DNA reads as TGTGCCACCAGCAGAGATAATGTGAAAAACAATGAGCAGTTCTTC.

This clone has a handful of counts. The chain employs TRBV6-5 and TRBJ2-1; maybe TRBD1 (5 bases). In germline, CDR1 is MNHEY, CDR2 SVGAGI. The CDR3 consists of 14 residues. Trimming removed 8 bases at V and 10 bases at J, with 21 bases between. The CDR3 spells CASASWGQRTEQFF. DNA for the CDR3: TGTGCCAGCGCATCATGGGGCCAGAGGACGGAGCAGTTCTTC.

This clone was observed once. The chain has TRBV10-3 and TRBJ2-3; TRBD2 is a possible D gene (7 bases). The V and J ends lost 11 bases and 2 bases respectively, with 23 bases between them. The germline V gene encodes CDR1 ENHRY and CDR2 SYGVKD. The CDR3 runs to 16 residues. The CDR3 coding sequence is TGTGCCTCGGGGGGCGTGCGGGAGACATACACAGATACGCAGTATTTT. Its translation is CASGGVRETYTDTQYF.

The V and J genes are TRBV5-1 and TRBJ2-5; 11 nucleotides align to TRBD2. From germline, CDR1 is SGHRS and CDR2 YFSETQ. Unmatched junction bases numbered 6, after V lost 4 bases and J lost 1 base. CDR3 length equals 16 residues. The CDR3 DNA sequence: TGCGCCAGCAGCGCGGGACTAGCGGAGATCCAAGAGACCCAGTACTTC. Its translation is CASSAGLAEIQETQYF.

The V gene is TRBV6-5, the J gene TRBJ1-1; the D gene is possibly TRBD1 (5 bases). The CDR3 length is 12 residues. V lost 9 bases, J lost 0 bases, and 8 bases lay in between. Germline V gives CDR1 MNHEY, CDR2 SVGAGI. The CDR3 nucleotides read TGTGCCAGTATGACAGTGAACACTGAAGCTTTCTTT. Encoded protein: CASMTVNTEAFF.

The chain joins TRBV5-5 to TRBJ2-7; 10 nucleotides align to TRBD1. The CDR3 is made up of 14 amino acids. V was pared by 4 bases and J by 3 bases, with 4 bases of the junction left unmatched. Germline V CDR1 and CDR2: SGHKS, YYEKEE (reference sequence). Here the CDR3 reads CASSEGQGYYEQYF. In DNA, the CDR3 is TGTGCCAGCAGCGAGGGACAGGGGTACTACGAGCAGTACTTC.

The V call is TRBV29-1, the J call TRBJ1-2; perhaps TRBD1 as D (6 bases). Germline loops: CDR1 SQVTM, CDR2 ANQGSEA. The V end was cut by 3 bases, the J end by 8 bases, with 16 bases between. CDR3 length equals 13 residues. This chain's CDR3 is CSVENTGWRGYTF. DNA of the CDR3: TGCAGCGTTGAGAACACAGGGTGGAGAGGCTACACCTTC.

The chain combines TRBV27 with TRBJ2-7; the D gene could be TRBD1 or TRBD2 (5 bases each). The V and J ends lost 2 bases and 0 bases respectively, with 17 bases between them. Germline CDR1 and CDR2: MNHEY and SMNVEV (reference sequence). The CDR3 is made up of 17 amino acids. The CDR3, as DNA: TGTGCCAGCAGTTTAGAGTCCCCGGGACGGCTCTCCTACGAGCAGTACTTC. Translation: CASSLESPGRLSYEQYF.

This chain connects TRBV6-6 to TRBJ2-1; tentative D call: TRBD1 (6 bases). V lost 2 bases to trimming and J lost 4 bases, with 9 bases between them. Germline V lookup: CDR1 MNHNY, CDR2 SVGAGI (reference sequence). CDR3 length equals 14 residues. CDR3 nucleotides: TGTGCCAGCAGTTACGGGACAACTTACAATGAGCAGTTCTTC. Translating gives CASSYGTTYNEQFF.

The chain has TRBV5-1 and TRBJ2-5, with TRBD1 as a possible D gene (5 bases). V lost 1 base to trimming and J lost 3 bases, with 10 bases between them. Germline V gene sequence: CDR1 SGHRS, CDR2 YFSETQ. The CDR3 runs to 14 residues. The CDR3 coding sequence is TGCGCCAGCAGCTTGATGGGGCGCGAAGAGACCCAGTACTTC. The encoded protein is CASSLMGREETQYF.

The chain couples TRBV29-1 to TRBJ2-3; 8 bases fit TRBD1. Germline V CDR1 and CDR2: SQVTM, ANQGSEA. With V trimmed by 7 bases and J by 0 bases, 3 bases remained unmatched. The length of the CDR3 is 13 residues. For the CDR3, the DNA is TGCAGCGGCAGACAGGGGAGCACAGATACGCAGTATTTT. Translating gives CSGRQGSTDTQYF.

This chain joins TRBV28 and TRBJ1-1; D call uncertain. The CDR3 has 14 amino acids. CDR1 and CDR2 (germline): MDHEN, SYDVKM. Trimming removed 8 bases from V and 3 bases from J, with 16 bases in between. The CDR3 here is CASRPYMSDTEAFF. CDR3 DNA: TGTGCCAGCCGCCCCTATATGTCGGACACTGAAGCTTTCTTT.

The chain employs TRBV5-1 and TRBJ1-1; 9 bases are a match to TRBD1. The germline CDR1 and CDR2 sequences are SGHRS and YFSETQ. V shed 5 bases, J shed 1 base, and the junction held 6 bases outside the gene matches. The CDR3 contains 15 residues. The CDR3 nucleotides read TGCGCCAGCAGGAAACAGGGGGCGCGGAACACTGAAGCTTTCTTT. It encodes CASRKQGARNTEAFF.

The V call is TRBV2, the J call TRBJ1-5; D unresolved. The CDR3 sequence is 15 residues long. V shed 2 bases and J shed 3 bases, with 11 bases lying between them. CDR1 is SNHLY and CDR2 is FYNNEI in the germline V gene. DNA for the CDR3: TGTGCCAGCAGTGAACGGCGGGCCATCAATCAGCCCCAGCATTTT. Amino acids: CASSERRAINQPQHF. The variable domain in full, with the rest retrieved from reference TRBV2 and TRBJ1-5, is EPEVTQTPSHQVTQMGQEVILRCVPISNHLYFYWYRQILGQKVEFLVSFYNNEISEKSEIFDDQFSVERPDGSNFTLKIRSTKLEDSAMYFCASSERRAINQPQHFGDGTRLSIL.

The CDR3 sequence: CASKTRATGELFF. CDR3 coding DNA: TGTGCCAGCAAGACCAGGGCCACCGGGGAGCTGTTTTTT. The chain has TRBV2 and TRBJ2-2; a possible D gene is TRBD1 (5 bases). V lost 7 bases to trimming and J lost 4 bases, with 10 bases between them. Germline values: CDR1 SNHLY, CDR2 FYNNEI. CDR3 size: 13 residues. Variable domain in full (rest from reference TRBV2 and TRBJ2-2): EPEVTQTPSHQVTQMGQEVILRCVPISNHLYFYWYRQILGQKVEFLVSFYNNEISEKSEIFDDQFSVERPDGSNFTLKIRSTKLEDSAMYFCASKTRATGELFFGEGSRLTVL.

This chain links TRBV5-6 with TRBJ2-7, with a tentative D call TRBD1 (6 bases). Germline V CDR1 and CDR2: SGHDT, YYEEEE. Trimming stripped 4 bases from V and 6 bases from J, with 11 bases between. There are 12 residues in the CDR3. CDR3 coding DNA: TGTGCCAGCAGCCCCGGACAGCGCGAGCAGTACTTC. Translation gives CASSPGQREQYF.

Comments on this clone: The junction and the germline gene differ at one end; a read error may be behind it. The chain carries TRBV7-4 and TRBJ2-3; TRBD2 aligns across 10 bases. From germline, CDR1 is SGHVT and CDR2 SQSDAQ. The CDR3 extends over 15 amino acids. CDR3 sequence (DNA): TGTGCCAGCAGCGTAGCGGGAGGTTTCACAGATACGCAGTATTTT. This codes for CASSVAGGFTDTQYF.

The chain recombines TRBV21-1 with TRBJ2-2; the table's D gene call, TRBD2, was not cross checked with the DNA. TRBV21-1 represents a pseudogene. The CDR3 is 15 amino acids. DNA for the CDR3: TGTGCCAGCAGCAGCCCAGCGGGGAACACCGGGGAGCTGTTTTTT. It codes for CASSSPAGNTGELFF.